This TCR beta chain was recorded in a study of CD8 T cells in Susac syndrome. Sequencing of TCR beta drew on CD8+ and CD4+ T cells from blood. Reverse transcription of roughly 0.5 to 1 ug RNA was carried out with random hexamers. TCRdb recomputed calls from the immunoSEQ multiplex PCR reads with MiXCR, one row per CDR3 protein. The sample records fewer than 70,000 distinct CDR3 sequences, 95% being singletons. Trimming stripped 1 base from V and 7 bases from J, with 7 bases between. This CDR3 spans 13 amino acids. CDR1 and CDR2 from the germline V gene are MNHEY and SMNVEV (reference sequence). The V gene is TRBV27, the J gene TRBJ2-2, with a possible D match to TRBD2 (5 bases). Sequenced input: CD8+ T cells from PBMCs. This clonotype was obtained from a human donor in good health. CDR3 sequence (DNA): TGTGCCAGCAGTTTATTTCGGGGCGGGGAGCTGTTTTTT. Translation: CASSLFRGGELFF.